The 23 T cell receptor beta chains given below trace back to one sample, sequenced in a study of naive and memory T cell subsets. Study-wide points: Possibly reflecting memory cells re-expressing CD45RA, a few larger clonotypes occurred in naive repertoires, especially CD8.

Both TRBC1 and TRBC2 were covered by a beta constant-region primer of two equimolar oligonucleotides. The ligated cDNA underwent four PCR rounds using SP2 and nested alpha and beta constant-region primers. TCRdb fed the UMI-ligation and nested PCR reads into MiXCR, producing one record per CDR3 protein. The top ten clones hold 0.11% of a sample with approximately 150,000 distinct CDR3 sequences, approximately 22% of them seen once. Their antigens are not known. Sequences were obtained from naive CD4+ T cells from blood. The receptors come from a human donor in good health.

The CDR3 DNA is TGTGCCAGCAGCAAGGGACTAGCCCCTACCTACGAGCAGTACTTC. It encodes CASSKGLAPTYEQYF. This chain links TRBV11-3 with TRBJ2-7; 9 nucleotides match TRBD2. Germline-derived CDR1 and CDR2 are SGHNT and YENEEA. This CDR3 spans 15 amino acids. J was trimmed by 2 bases and V by 5 bases; bases with no gene match: 7.

This clonotype was counted between two and nine times. CDR3 residues: CASSHIWTTSYNEQFF. In DNA, the CDR3 is TGCGCCAGCAGCCATATATGGACTACCTCCTACAATGAGCAGTTCTTC. This rearrangement joins TRBV4-1 to TRBJ2-1; perhaps TRBD2 as D (6 bases). V lost 3 bases to trimming and J lost 0 bases, with 12 bases between them. CDR1 is MGHRA and CDR2 is YSYEKL in the germline V gene. CDR3 length: 16 amino acids.

The sample holds many counts of this clonotype. The chain combines TRBV29-1 with TRBJ2-1; D ambiguous. V was pared by 6 bases and J by 3 bases, with 12 bases between. Germline CDR1 reads SQVTM; CDR2 reads ANQGSEA. The CDR3 has 13 residues. For the CDR3, the DNA is TGCAGCGTACGACAAGCAAACTACAATGAGCAGTTCTTC. Encoded protein: CSVRQANYNEQFF.

J is TRBJ2-7 and V is TRBV27, with D unresolved. The CDR3 length is 14 residues. Trimming removed 2 bases from V and 3 bases from J, with 11 bases in between. From germline, CDR1 is MNHEY and CDR2 SMNVEV (reference sequence). CDR3 loop: CASSLGVVNYEQYF. In nucleotides, the CDR3 is TGTGCCAGCAGTTTAGGGGTCGTGAACTACGAGCAGTACTTC.

This clonotype has more than one count but fewer than ten. The chain uses TRBV28 and TRBJ2-7; D is unresolved. V was trimmed by 6 bases and J by 7 bases, leaving 16 bases between them. CDR1 MDHEN and CDR2 SYDVKM come from the germline V gene. The CDR3 loop spans 13 amino acids. The CDR3 DNA follows: TGTGCCAGCAGCTCCGGGCCCCGTGGAGAGCAGTACTTC. This gives the protein CASSSGPRGEQYF.

The chain joins TRBV10-3 to TRBJ2-1, with D perhaps TRBD2 (6 bases). Trimming pared 9 bases from V and 6 bases from J, leaving 18 bases between. Looked up from germline, CDR1 is ENHRY and CDR2 is SYGVKD. The CDR3 is 14 residues long. The CDR3 reads CAIARGERPNEQFF. The CDR3 DNA reads TGTGCCATAGCCCGCGGGGAACGCCCCAATGAGCAGTTCTTC.

The rearrangement uses TRBV2 and TRBJ2-5; no reliable D call. The V gene lost 4 bases and the J gene lost 5 bases, with 5 bases spanning the gap. The CDR3 extends over 11 amino acids. Germline CDR1 and CDR2: SNHLY and FYNNEI. This CDR3 reads CASSVLETQYF. In DNA form, the CDR3 reads TGTGCCAGCAGTGTGCTGGAGACCCAGTACTTC.

The chain has TRBV30 and TRBJ1-6, with 7 bases identical to TRBD1. The CDR3 extends over 12 amino acids. J lost 7 bases, V lost 8 bases, and 5 bases had no gene match. CDR1 and CDR2 (germline): GTSNPN, SVGIG (reference sequence). CDR3 residues: CAGQAYNSPLHF. The CDR3 DNA reads TGTGCCGGACAGGCATACAATTCACCCCTCCACTTT. The full variable domain, with the rest looked up from reference TRBV30 and TRBJ1-6, is SQTIHQWPATLVQPVGSPLSLECTVEGTSNPNLYWYRQAAGRGLQLLFYSVGIGQISSEVPQNLSASRPQDRQFILSSKKLLLSDSGFYLCAGQAYNSPLHFGNGTRLTVT.

This clonotype was seen only a few times. J is TRBJ2-1 and V is TRBV20-1; 11 bases are a match to TRBD2. Germline values: CDR1 DFQATT, CDR2 SNEGSKA (reference sequence). The CDR3 is 18 residues long. The J segment lost 0 bases and the V segment lost 3 bases, leaving 10 bases of the junction unmatched. CDR3 in DNA: TGCAGTGCTAGGGGGTTAGCGGGAGGGCTGAGCTCCTACAATGAGCAGTTCTTC. Its translation: CSARGLAGGLSSYNEQFF.

This sequence joins TRBV27 and TRBJ2-7; tentatively, D is TRBD2 (6 bases). The CDR3 totals 17 residues. The germline V gene has CDR1 MNHEY and CDR2 SMNVEV (reference sequence). V was trimmed by 6 bases and J by 1 base, leaving 22 bases between them. The CDR3 loop reads CASSPHWLRDFSYEQYF. Here the CDR3 DNA reads TGTGCCAGCAGCCCACACTGGCTCCGGGACTTTTCCTACGAGCAGTACTTC.

This chain uses TRBV4-3 with TRBJ2-7, with a tentative D call TRBD1 (8 bases). Trimming shortened V by 1 base and J by 2 bases, and 15 bases separated the two germline ends. The CDR3 spans 16 residues. CDR1 LGHNA and CDR2 YSLEER come from the germline V gene. The CDR3 nucleotides read TGCGCCAGCAGCCAAGGTTTACAGGGGGGGACCTACGAGCAGTACTTC. Residues: CASSQGLQGGTYEQYF.

There are many counts of this clonotype. The chain uses TRBV6-6 and TRBJ2-2; D is perhaps TRBD1 (6 bases). CDR1 MNHNY and CDR2 SVGAGI come from the germline V gene (reference sequence). Trimming took off 0 bases at V and 2 bases at J, with 10 bases between the two ends. This CDR3 contains 16 residues. CDR3 bases: TGTGCCAGCAGTTACTCGGGGGCGGTTAACACCGGGGAGCTGTTTTTT. Amino acid sequence: CASSYSGAVNTGELFF.

The genes are TRBV9 and TRBJ1-5; possible D gene TRBD1, 5 bases. Looked up from germline, CDR1 is SGDLS and CDR2 is YYNGEE. V lost 3 bases to trimming and J lost 2 bases, with 15 bases between them. The CDR3 length is 16 residues. The CDR3: CASSGGGAPGNQPQHF. The CDR3 bases are TGTGCCAGCAGCGGGGGTGGGGCTCCCGGCAATCAGCCCCAGCATTTT.

The V call is TRBV2, the J call TRBJ2-3; tentatively, D is TRBD2 (6 bases). Trimming took off 6 bases at V and 4 bases at J, with 14 bases between the two ends. There are 14 residues in the CDR3. In germline, CDR1 is SNHLY, CDR2 FYNNEI. The CDR3 spells CASSRLVRSDTQYF. For the CDR3, the DNA is TGTGCCAGCAGCAGACTAGTAAGGTCAGATACGCAGTATTTT.

This clonotype appeared many times. This chain links TRBV7-2 with TRBJ2-1; D is ambiguous. Germline CDR1 and CDR2: SGHTA and FQGNSA. The length of the CDR3 is 13 residues. The germline V and J ends were trimmed by 1 base and 8 bases, with 9 bases remaining between them. CDR3 residues: CASSLGTPDEQFF. For the CDR3, the DNA is TGTGCCAGCAGCTTAGGAACGCCCGATGAGCAGTTCTTC. Full variable domain (outside the CDR3, taken from reference TRBV7-2 and TRBJ2-1): GAGVSQSPSNKVTEKGKDVELRCDPISGHTALYWYRQSLGQGLEFLIYFQGNSAPDKSGLPSDRFSAERTGGSVSTLTIQRTQQEDSAVYLCASSLGTPDEQFFGPGTRLTVL.

To note about this clonotype: An end of the junction differs from the germline gene, which may be a read error. This chain links TRBV5-1 with TRBJ2-1; 14 nucleotides agree with TRBD2. The CDR3 consists of 17 residues. Per germline, CDR1 SGHRS and CDR2 YFSETQ. CDR3 nucleotides: TGCGCCATCAGCTTCCTGACTAGCGGGAGGGGGGACAATGAGCAGTTCTTC. Its protein product is CAISFLTSGRGDNEQFF.

This clonotype was counted ten times or more. This chain connects TRBV2 to TRBJ2-7; the D gene could be TRBD1 or TRBD2 (7 bases each). CDR3 length equals 14 residues. Germline-derived CDR1 and CDR2 are SNHLY and FYNNEI. The germline V and J ends were trimmed by 8 bases and 3 bases, with 17 bases remaining between them. The CDR3 sequence: CASAPTGTNYEQYF. The CDR3 nucleotides are TGTGCCAGCGCCCCGACAGGGACTAACTACGAGCAGTACTTC. Supplemented by reference TRBV2 and TRBJ2-7, the full variable domain reads EPEVTQTPSHQVTQMGQEVILRCVPISNHLYFYWYRQILGQKVEFLVSFYNNEISEKSEIFDDQFSVERPDGSNFTLKIRSTKLEDSAMYFCASAPTGTNYEQYFGPGTRLTVT.

The chain links TRBV28 to TRBJ2-5; possible D gene TRBD1, 7 bases. Trimming left V 2 bases short and J 5 bases short, with 15 bases between. The CDR3 has 15 amino acids. Germline V gene data show CDR1 as MDHEN and CDR2 as SYDVKM. CDR3 sequence reads: CASSLGTGAGETQYF. The CDR3, as DNA: TGTGCCAGCAGTTTAGGAACAGGGGCGGGGGAGACCCAGTACTTC.

This clonotype appeared many times. V gene TRBV4-2 combines with J gene TRBJ2-1; 14 bases fit TRBD2. V lost 0 bases, J lost 6 bases, and 1 base stayed unmatched. From germline, CDR1 is LGHNA and CDR2 YNFKEQ. The CDR3 runs to 16 residues. This chain's CDR3 is CASSQEGTSGSNEQFF. CDR3 DNA sequence: TGTGCCAGCAGCCAAGAGGGGACTAGCGGGAGCAATGAGCAGTTCTTC.

This chain connects TRBV2 to TRBJ1-1; D is uncertain. The CDR3 totals 13 residues. The V gene lost 7 bases and the J gene lost 1 base, with 10 bases spanning the gap. The germline V gene encodes CDR1 SNHLY and CDR2 FYNNEI. CDR3 coding DNA: TGTGCCAGCACCTTAGAGAAGAACACTGAAGCTTTCTTT. This gives the protein CASTLEKNTEAFF.

The chain employs TRBV6-1 and TRBJ2-1; TRBD2 agrees at 11 bases. CDR1 and CDR2 from the germline V gene are MNHNS and SASEGT. CDR3 length: 15 residues. The V segment lost 3 bases and the J segment 7 bases; nucleotides outside the gene matches: 5. Here the CDR3 DNA reads TGTGCCAGCAGTGAGGAGGGACTAGCGGCAAATGAGCAGTTCTTC. Translated: CASSEEGLAANEQFF.

The chain recombines TRBV5-1 with TRBJ1-1; tentative D call: TRBD1 (5 bases). The CDR3 sequence is 14 residues long. V was shortened by 5 bases and J by 4 bases, with 15 bases between the two germline ends. Germline-derived CDR1 and CDR2 are SGHRS and YFSETQ. In DNA, the CDR3 is TGCGCCAGCAGTGTCCTTGGGGGAGGCACTGAAGCTTTCTTT. Amino acids: CASSVLGGGTEAFF.

CDR3: CASSHKTYEQYF. The CDR3, as DNA: TGTGCCAGCAGCCATAAGACATACGAGCAGTACTTC. This chain connects TRBV14 to TRBJ2-7; no reliable D call. V was cut by 3 bases and J by 4 bases, with 7 bases left in between. There are 12 residues in the CDR3. Germline V gene lookup returns CDR1 SGHDN and CDR2 FVKESK.